One and the same sample provided the 26 T cell receptor beta chains below, sequenced in a study of T cells in Graves' hyperthyroidism and ophthalmopathy. From RNA transcripts, TCR beta CDR3 regions were amplified. When the TCR CDR3 underwent first-round RT-PCR, the HTBI primer set was used. TCRdb passed the multiplex PCR reads through MiXCR, listing each CDR3 protein once. This table holds some 600,000 distinct CDR3 sequences, 14% found once. The sequenced sample consisted of blood. Source of these receptors: a woman aged 25 to 45 with Graves' hyperthyroidism that later progressed to Graves' ophthalmopathy.

This clonotype occurred many times. This sequence joins TRBV12-3 or TRBV12-4 and TRBJ2-3, with D tentatively TRBD2 (5 bases). V was cut by 3 bases and J by 1 base, with 8 bases left in between. The CDR3 consists of 14 residues. DNA for the CDR3: TGTGCCAGCAGTTTTCTGAGGGGCACAGATACGCAGTATTTT. Protein sequence: CASSFLRGTDTQYF.

At least ten counts were recorded for this clonotype. The V gene is TRBV11-3, the J gene TRBJ1-1, with 7 bases aligning to TRBD1. The CDR3 sequence is 13 residues long. J gave up 5 bases and V 9 bases, and 9 bases lay outside the gene matches. The V gene's germline CDR1 is SGHNT and CDR2 YENEEA. The CDR3 sequence is CASADRDETEAFF. CDR3 coding DNA: TGTGCCAGTGCTGACAGGGATGAAACTGAAGCTTTCTTT.

This clonotype has more than one count but fewer than ten. V is TRBV5-1 and J is TRBJ2-7; TRBD1 aligns across 7 bases. The CDR3 is 16 amino acids. The V segment lost 0 bases and the J segment 6 bases; nucleotides outside the gene matches: 12. The germline gives CDR1 SGHRS, CDR2 YFSETQ. The CDR3 DNA sequence: TGCGCCAGCAGCTTGGCCACCAGAACAGGGGTCTTCGAGCAGTACTTC. It specifies CASSLATRTGVFEQYF.

At least ten counts were recorded for this clonotype. V is TRBV14 and J is TRBJ2-7; no clear D gene. The CDR3 loop spans 11 amino acids. V lost 4 bases and J 7 bases, leaving 8 bases between the germline ends. Germline V gene data show CDR1 as SGHDN and CDR2 as FVKESK. CDR3 bases: TGTGCCAGCAGCCCTTATAAAGAGCAGTACTTC. It is translated as CASSPYKEQYF.

There are many counts of this clonotype. The V call is TRBV11-2, the J call TRBJ1-1; no clear D. Trimming shortened V by 0 bases and J by 4 bases, and 6 bases separated the two germline ends. CDR1 is SGHAT and CDR2 is FQNNGV in the germline V gene. This CDR3 is built from 13 residues. Here the CDR3 reads CASSLERVTEAFF. As DNA, the CDR3 is TGTGCCAGCAGCTTAGAGAGGGTCACTGAAGCTTTCTTT. Full variable domain (remainder filled in from reference TRBV11-2 and TRBJ1-1): EAGVAQSPRYKIIEKRQSVAFWCNPISGHATLYWYQQILGQGPKLLIQFQNNGVVDDSQLPKDRFSAERLKGVDSTLKIQPAKLEDSAVYLCASSLERVTEAFFGQGTRLTVV.

The chain couples TRBV4-2 to TRBJ2-7; D is perhaps TRBD2 (5 bases). This CDR3 has 15 residues. Germline V CDR1 and CDR2: LGHNA, YNFKEQ. V lost 0 bases, J lost 6 bases, and 15 bases lay in between. This chain's CDR3 is CASSQESGLCCEQYF. The CDR3 DNA is TGTGCCAGCAGCCAAGAATCGGGGTTATGCTGCGAGCAGTACTTC.

This sequence joins TRBV7-8 and TRBJ1-1; TRBD1 matches 7 bases. The germline CDR1 and CDR2 sequences are SGHVS and FQNEAQ. V trimming: 5 bases; J trimming: 1 base; junction bases outside the gene matches: 4. This CDR3 region has 14 residues. CDR3: CASSPHRGNTEAFF. The CDR3 DNA reads as TGTGCCAGCAGCCCTCACAGGGGGAACACTGAAGCTTTCTTT.

This clonotype was observed many times. The chain employs TRBV12-3 or TRBV12-4 and TRBJ2-5; a possible D gene is TRBD1 (5 bases). Trimming cost V 5 bases and J 0 bases, with 13 bases left between them. The CDR3 has 15 residues. The CDR3: CASSLGLGDQETQYF. The CDR3 DNA sequence: TGTGCCAGCAGTCTGGGGTTAGGGGACCAAGAGACCCAGTACTTC.

This clonotype occurred many times. V usage is TRBV15 and J usage is TRBJ2-7; D not certain. Germline V gene data show CDR1 as LNHNV and CDR2 as YYDKDF (reference sequence). The V gene lost 0 bases and the J gene lost 0 bases, with 9 bases spanning the gap. There are 15 residues in the CDR3. This CDR3 is CATSRDLRNSYEQYF. Here the CDR3 DNA reads TGTGCCACCAGCAGAGATTTACGGAACTCCTACGAGCAGTACTTC.

This clonotype was detected many times. The chain uses TRBV27 and TRBJ1-1; TRBD1 agrees at 7 bases. The CDR3 covers 16 residues. V was clipped by 7 bases and J by 4 bases; unmatched bases: 15. Germline V gene sequence: CDR1 MNHEY, CDR2 SMNVEV (reference sequence). The CDR3 spells CASIQTPRGPGTEAFF. CDR3 sequence (DNA): TGTGCCAGCATCCAAACCCCGAGGGGGCCCGGCACTGAAGCTTTCTTT.

This clonotype has at least ten counts. V and J are TRBV27 and TRBJ1-4, with TRBD1 as a possible D gene (5 bases). CDR1 is MNHEY and CDR2 is SMNVEV in the germline V gene (reference sequence). The CDR3 is 15 amino acids. The V gene lost 8 bases and the J gene lost 0 bases, with 13 bases spanning the gap. The CDR3 sequence: CASGHPGATNEKLFF. CDR3 sequence (DNA): TGTGCCAGCGGCCACCCGGGGGCAACTAATGAAAAACTGTTTTTT.

This clonotype was counted ten times or more. The chain employs TRBV2 and TRBJ2-7; TRBD1 aligns across 7 bases. CDR1 and CDR2 from the germline V gene are SNHLY and FYNNEI. The ends lost 6 bases at V and 9 bases at J; junction bases unmatched: 2. The CDR3 spans 10 residues. The CDR3 sequence is CASRTGLQYF. The CDR3, as DNA: TGTGCCAGCAGGACAGGGCTGCAGTACTTC.

This clonotype has at least ten counts. The chain is built from TRBV19 and TRBJ1-1; maybe TRBD1 (5 bases). Germline V gene data show CDR1 as LNHDA and CDR2 as SQIVND (reference sequence). V lost 1 base, J lost 0 bases, and 12 bases lay in between. The CDR3 extends over 16 amino acids. DNA for the CDR3: TGTGCCAGTAGTATAGGAGGTACAGGCATGAACACTGAAGCTTTCTTT. It translates to CASSIGGTGMNTEAFF. The full variable domain, rest sourced from reference TRBV19 and TRBJ1-1, is DGGITQSPKYLFRKEGQNVTLSCEQNLNHDAMYWYRQDPGQGLRLIYYSQIVNDFQKGDIAEGYSVSREKKESFPLTVTSAQKNPTAFYLCASSIGGTGMNTEAFFGQGTRLTVV.

Only a few counts were recorded for this clonotype. V is TRBV5-1 and J is TRBJ2-2, with unresolved D. The CDR3 is made up of 15 amino acids. The V gene lost 0 bases and the J gene lost 3 bases, with 9 bases spanning the gap. In germline, CDR1 is SGHRS, CDR2 YFSETQ. The chain's CDR3 is CASSLDGTYTGELFF. The CDR3 DNA follows: TGCGCCAGCAGCTTGGACGGTACCTACACCGGGGAGCTGTTTTTT.

This clonotype was seen at least ten times. The rearrangement uses TRBV28 and TRBJ1-2; no reliable D call. This CDR3 comprises 13 residues. V shed 8 bases and J shed 3 bases, with 13 bases lying between them. Germline V CDR1 and CDR2: MDHEN, SYDVKM. The chain's CDR3 is CASGGGNYYGYTF. The CDR3 DNA follows: TGTGCCAGCGGAGGAGGGAACTACTATGGCTACACCTTC.

This clonotype has ten or more counts. V and J are TRBV5-1 and TRBJ2-5; D remains ambiguous. From germline, CDR1 is SGHRS and CDR2 YFSETQ. CDR3 length: 15 amino acids. V gave up 4 bases and J gave up 3 bases, with 16 bases separating them. As DNA, the CDR3 is TGCGCCAGCAGCGAGGACGGTACACGGGAAGAGACCCAGTACTTC. It codes for CASSEDGTREETQYF.

Remarks on this clonotype: Given the absence of the conserved phenylalanine or tryptophan at the CDR3 end, a read error is likely. The genes are TRBV12-3 or TRBV12-4 and TRBJ1-2; no reliable D call. With 4 bases removed from V and 4 bases from J, the gap between germline ends came to 7 bases. This CDR3 comprises 12 residues. The CDR3 DNA sequence: TGTGCCAGCAGTTCCGAGGGCTATGGCTACACCCTC. Translated, it gives CASSSEGYGYTL.

There are many counts of this clonotype. The chain carries TRBV19 and TRBJ2-1, with D perhaps TRBD2 (5 bases). This CDR3 is 13 amino acids long. V was clipped by 5 bases and J by 3 bases, with 8 bases between them. Germline V gene lookup returns CDR1 LNHDA and CDR2 SQIVND (reference sequence). This CDR3 is CASSVGGYNEQFF. In nucleotides, the CDR3 is TGTGCCAGTAGTGTAGGAGGCTACAATGAGCAGTTCTTC.

This clonotype was recorded a few times. The CDR3 carries no conserved terminal phenylalanine or tryptophan, so it likely arises from a read error. This chain joins TRBV24-1 and TRBJ2-7; D not resolved. Trimming left V 2 bases short and J 5 bases short, with 15 bases between. Per germline, CDR1 KGHDR and CDR2 SFDVKD. The CDR3 length is 15 residues. The CDR3 spells CATSDSRSAINEQYL. The CDR3 nucleotides are TGTGCCACCAGTGATTCTAGGTCGGCGATCAACGAGCAGTACCTC.

With respect to this clonotype: Just one base apart from a much larger clone, this may be a read error. V and J are TRBV18 and TRBJ1-6; 7 bases are shared with TRBD1. Trimming cost V 4 bases and J 7 bases; bases outside gene matches: 4. Germline CDR1 reads KGHSH; CDR2 reads LQKENI. The CDR3 is 14 amino acids. The CDR3 here is CASSLQGTNSPLHF. CDR3 DNA: TGTGCCAGCTCACTACAGGGGACGAATTCACCCCTCCACTTT.

V usage is TRBV29-1 and J usage is TRBJ1-3, with D uncertain. Trimming removed 2 bases at V and 8 bases at J, with 13 bases between. The CDR3 runs 13 residues. The germline V gene has CDR1 SQVTM and CDR2 ANQGSEA. CDR3 sequence reads: CSVESAHRDTIYF. The CDR3 DNA reads TGCAGCGTTGAAAGCGCCCACCGAGACACCATATATTTT.

This clonotype came up a few times. V usage is TRBV20-1 and J usage is TRBJ2-7; D might be TRBD1 (5 bases). CDR1 and CDR2 (germline): DFQATT, SNEGSKA (reference sequence). The CDR3 is 13 amino acids. V dropped 5 bases and J dropped 2 bases, with 13 bases sitting between them. CDR3 in amino acids: CSASPDSTYEQYF. CDR3 bases: TGCAGTGCTTCACCCGACAGTACCTACGAGCAGTACTTC.

Turning to this clonotype: Being one base from a much bigger clone, this may be a read error. The conserved final phenylalanine or tryptophan is absent from the CDR3, which likely points to a read error. This sequence joins TRBV5-4 and TRBJ2-1; D might be TRBD1 (5 bases). CDR1 and CDR2 from the germline V gene are SGHNT and YYREEE (reference sequence). The CDR3 loop spans 13 amino acids. V was pared by 4 bases and J by 3 bases, with 8 bases between. The CDR3 DNA reads TGTGCCAGCAGCCAGACAGACTACAATGAGCAGTTCCTC. Its protein is CASSQTDYNEQFL.

There are many counts of this clonotype. The chain links TRBV20-1 to TRBJ1-2, with TRBD1 identical over 7 bases. This CDR3 contains 12 residues. The J segment lost 5 bases and the V segment lost 3 bases, leaving 3 bases of the junction unmatched. Germline V gene lookup returns CDR1 DFQATT and CDR2 SNEGSKA (reference sequence). The chain's CDR3 is CSARATGYGYTF. DNA of the CDR3: TGCAGTGCTAGGGCGACAGGGTATGGCTACACCTTC.

About this clonotype: Just one base apart from a much larger clone, this may be a read error. The rearrangement uses TRBV24-1 and TRBJ2-1, with D unresolved. This CDR3 comprises 14 residues. Germline assignment: CDR1 KGHDR and CDR2 SFDVKD. CDR3 region: CATSSEELYNERFF. Written as DNA, the CDR3 is TGTGCCACCTCCTCTGAGGAGCTCTACAATGAGCGGTTCTTC.

In its sample, this clonotype was seen many times. The chain joins TRBV28 to TRBJ2-1; 10 nucleotides match TRBD2. The CDR3 contains 15 residues. Trimming cost V 10 bases and J 6 bases; bases outside gene matches: 12. Germline values: CDR1 MDHEN, CDR2 SYDVKM. CDR3 in amino acids: CATHLPSGRANEQFF. The CDR3, as DNA: TGTGCCACTCACTTACCCAGCGGGAGGGCCAATGAGCAGTTCTTC. The variable domain in full, completed from reference TRBV28 and TRBJ2-1, reads DVKVTQSSRYLVKRTGEKVFLECVQDMDHENMFWYRQDPGLGLRLIYFSYDVKMKEKGDIPEGYSVSREKKERFSLILESASTNQTSMYLCATHLPSGRANEQFFGPGTRLTVL.